The 11 T cell receptor beta chains listed next were all sequenced from one sample in a study of graft-versus-host responses after intestinal transplantation. Clones were read by immunoSEQ multiplex PCR, and TCRdb kept only the in-frame ones, dropping some. The top ten clones hold roughly 3.5% of a sample with about 120,000 clones, 85% to 95% of them seen once. These TCRs' antigens remain unknown. The specimen comprised unstimulated CD8+ T cells sorted from spleen or lymph node cells, sampled before intestinal transplant. The receptor set was obtained from a human donor who received an intestinal transplant.

J is TRBJ1-5 and V is TRBV30; D unresolved. Germline-derived CDR1 and CDR2 are GTSNPN and SVGIG (reference sequence). The CDR3 covers 14 residues. Trimming removed 1 base at V and 5 bases at J, with 12 bases between. The CDR3 sequence is CAWSGGTGDQPQHF. In DNA, the CDR3 is TGTGCCTGGAGTGGGGGTACTGGGGATCAGCCCCAGCATTTT.

The rearrangement uses TRBV28 and TRBJ2-3; TRBD2 aligns across 10 bases. V dropped 6 bases and J dropped 0; count of bases not matched to a gene: 9. The CDR3 length is 17 residues. Germline CDR1 is MDHEN and CDR2 is SYDVKM. CDR3 coding DNA: TGTGCCAGCAGCACCCCAAGGACTAGCGGAAGCACAGATACGCAGTATTTT. Translation gives CASSTPRTSGSTDTQYF.

The chain carries TRBV28 and TRBJ1-1; TRBD1 is a possible D gene (5 bases). There are 14 residues in the CDR3. V lost 3 bases and J 4 bases, leaving 12 bases between the germline ends. Germline values: CDR1 MDHEN, CDR2 SYDVKM. CDR3 DNA sequence: TGTGCCAGCAGTTTCCCGGGGGTGGTCACTGAAGCTTTCTTT. Its translation: CASSFPGVVTEAFF.

The V gene is TRBV10-3, the J gene TRBJ2-1; 7 nucleotides align to TRBD2. The trim removed 8 bases at V and 8 bases at J, leaving 18 bases unmatched. CDR3 length equals 16 residues. CDR1 is ENHRY, CDR2 SYGVKD, per germline. The CDR3: CAISPSLGGGLYEQFF. CDR3 coding DNA: TGTGCCATCTCTCCCTCTTTGGGGGGAGGGTTGTATGAGCAGTTCTTC.

This clone appeared once. The rearrangement joins TRBV28 to TRBJ2-2, with D tentatively TRBD2 (6 bases). Between the trimmed V and J ends, which lost 7 bases and 6 bases, there was a span of 21 bases. This CDR3 comprises 16 residues. The germline gives CDR1 MDHEN, CDR2 SYDVKM. This CDR3 is CASISKMEGWPGELFF. In nucleotides, the CDR3 is TGTGCCAGCATTTCGAAAATGGAGGGGTGGCCCGGGGAGCTGTTTTTT.

This CDR3 reads CASSVGADSLYEQYF. Written as DNA, the CDR3 is TGTGCCAGCAGCGTAGGAGCAGATTCCCTCTACGAGCAGTACTTC. The V call is TRBV9, the J call TRBJ2-7, with D unresolved. Germline V CDR1 and CDR2: SGDLS, YYNGEE. Deletions cut 0 bases from V and 3 bases from J, with 13 bases between. This CDR3 region has 15 residues. The full variable domain, completed using reference TRBV9 and TRBJ2-7, is DSGVTQTPKHLITATGQRVTLRCSPRSGDLSVYWYQQSLDQGLQFLIQYYNGEERAKGNILERFSAQQFPDLHSELNLSSLELGDSALYFCASSVGADSLYEQYFGPGTRLTVT.

The chain has TRBV5-4 and TRBJ2-7; 7 positions match TRBD2. V trimming: 0 bases; J trimming: 5 bases; junction bases outside the gene matches: 5. This CDR3 is built from 14 residues. Per the germline V gene, CDR1 is SGHNT and CDR2 is YYREEE (reference sequence). The CDR3 DNA sequence: TGTGCCAGCAGCTTGGGTCGCGGGAGTGACGAGCAGTACTTC. Protein: CASSLGRGSDEQYF.

The chain has TRBV5-6 and TRBJ2-1; tentative D call: TRBD2 (6 bases). Trimming removed 3 bases from V and 0 bases from J, with 10 bases in between. Looked up from germline, CDR1 is SGHDT and CDR2 is YYEEEE. This CDR3 is 15 amino acids long. For the CDR3, the DNA is TGTGCCAGCAGCTATGGACTATACTCCTACAATGAGCAGTTCTTC. Translating gives CASSYGLYSYNEQFF.

The CDR3 protein is CASSFLLQDGPYNEQFF. For the CDR3, the DNA is TGTGCCAGCAGTTTCCTACTACAGGACGGGCCATACAATGAGCAGTTCTTC. The chain carries TRBV28 and TRBJ2-1; D may be TRBD1 (5 bases). The germline V gene encodes CDR1 MDHEN and CDR2 SYDVKM. V lost 3 bases to trimming and J lost 4 bases, with 19 bases between them. This CDR3 comprises 17 residues.

The CDR3 coding sequence is TGTGCCAGCAGCCGGTATAGCAGCTCGAACACCGGGGAGCTGTTTTTT. It translates to CASSRYSSSNTGELFF. The chain combines TRBV4-2 with TRBJ2-2; D remains ambiguous. CDR1 and CDR2 (germline): LGHNA, YNFKEQ. The length of the CDR3 is 16 residues. The ends were cut back, 4 bases at V and 0 bases at J, with 12 bases in the middle.

A note on this clone: A junction end diverges from the germline sequence, so it may reflect a read error. This sample also contains other DNA sequences that code for the same CDR3. This chain connects TRBV6-1 to TRBJ2-7; no reliable D call. CDR1 MNHNS and CDR2 SASEGT come from the germline V gene. CDR3 length: 11 residues. The CDR3 spells CASSEAHEQYF. In DNA form, the CDR3 reads TGTGCCAGCAGCGAAGCGCACGAGCAGTACTTC.